The 9 T cell receptor beta chains given below trace back to one sample, sequenced in a study of OX40 agonist ivuxolimab in advanced cancers. Generated by immunoSEQ multiplex PCR, the TCRdb table keeps only in-frame clones and is missing some. Among about 79,000 clones listed, around 94% were seen once. This specimen consisted of CD4+ or CD8+ T cells sorted from blood, obtained in a trial of the OX40 agonist ivuxolimab. These receptors originate from an adult with an advanced solid tumor such as melanoma, head and neck, liver or kidney cancer.

J is TRBJ2-7 and V is TRBV25-1, with D perhaps TRBD1 (6 bases). The CDR3 is 13 amino acids. The V and J ends lost 4 bases and 0 bases respectively, with 7 bases between them. The germline CDR1 and CDR2 sequences are MGHDK and SYGVNS. DNA for the CDR3: TGTGCCAGCAGTGGGACAGCCTCCTACGAGCAGTACTTC. Protein: CASSGTASYEQYF.

The V call is TRBV6-1, the J call TRBJ2-1; D call uncertain. This CDR3 has 15 residues. V gave up 2 bases and J gave up 4 bases, with 12 bases separating them. Looked up from germline, CDR1 is MNHNS and CDR2 is SASEGT. CDR3 nucleotide sequence: TGTGCCAGCAGTGAAAGGCCAGAGACGTACAATGAGCAGTTCTTC. The encoded protein is CASSERPETYNEQFF.

The gene calls are TRBV28 and TRBJ2-1; no clear D gene. Trimming removed 1 base from V and 3 bases from J, with 7 bases in between. CDR1 is MDHEN, CDR2 SYDVKM, per germline. The CDR3 contains 14 residues. CDR3 bases: TGTGCCAGCAGTTTATACGATCTCTACAATGAGCAGTTCTTC. Translating gives CASSLYDLYNEQFF.

The V gene is TRBV19, the J gene TRBJ1-4; TRBD1 matches at 8 bases. Germline assignment: CDR1 LNHDA and CDR2 SQIVND (reference sequence). After removal of 3 bases from V and 2 bases from J, the junction contained 11 bases not matched to a gene. There are 18 residues in the CDR3. The CDR3 protein is CASSIGPRGQYTNEKLFF. The CDR3 DNA reads as TGTGCCAGTAGTATTGGGCCCAGGGGGCAGTACACTAATGAAAAACTGTTTTTT.

J is TRBJ2-7 and V is TRBV7-6; 9 nucleotides agree with TRBD1. Per germline, CDR1 SGHVS and CDR2 FNYEAQ. The trim removed 5 bases at V and 2 bases at J, leaving 16 bases unmatched. The CDR3 has 18 amino acids. The CDR3 is CASSTPGTGMGSPYEQYF. CDR3 coding DNA: TGTGCCAGCAGCACACCCGGGACAGGGATGGGGTCCCCCTACGAGCAGTACTTC.

The chain recombines TRBV10-2 with TRBJ2-1; D assignment may be TRBD1 or TRBD2 (6 bases each). With 5 bases removed from V and 5 bases from J, the gap between germline ends came to 13 bases. Germline CDR1 is WSHSY and CDR2 is SAAADI. The CDR3 loop spans 14 amino acids. CDR3 bases: TGCGCCAGCAGTAATACCCGGGGGCACAATGAGCAGTTCTTC. It translates to CASSNTRGHNEQFF.

The chain carries TRBV5-4 and TRBJ2-3; 14 bases are shared with TRBD2. The germline V gene has CDR1 SGHNT and CDR2 YYREEE (reference sequence). J was trimmed by 9 bases and V by 4 bases; bases with no gene match: 4. The CDR3 sequence is 14 residues long. CDR3 residues: CASSGGLAGDTQYF. The CDR3 nucleotides read TGTGCCAGCAGCGGGGGACTAGCGGGAGACACGCAGTATTTT. Complete variable domain (other parts from reference TRBV5-4 and TRBJ2-3): ETGVTQSPTHLIKTRGQQVTLRCSSQSGHNTVSWYQQALGQGPQFIFQYYREEENGRGNFPPRFSGLQFPNYSSELNVNALELDDSALYLCASSGGLAGDTQYFGPGTRLTVL.

This clone occurred once. The chain employs TRBV19 and TRBJ1-1; D not certain. The CDR3 runs 13 residues. Germline loops: CDR1 LNHDA, CDR2 SQIVND (reference sequence). Trimming removed 4 bases at V and 0 bases at J, with 6 bases between. CDR3 nucleotide sequence: TGTGCCAGTAGTAAGTTGCTGAACACTGAAGCTTTCTTT. Translated, it gives CASSKLLNTEAFF.

The chain is built from TRBV19 and TRBJ2-7, with D possibly matching TRBD1 (6 bases). The germline CDR1 and CDR2 sequences are LNHDA and SQIVND (reference sequence). The CDR3 spans 15 residues. V was shortened by 3 bases and J by 0 bases, with 12 bases between the two germline ends. This CDR3 reads CASSMDQGSSYEQYF. The CDR3 DNA is TGTGCCAGTAGTATGGATCAGGGGAGCTCCTACGAGCAGTACTTC.